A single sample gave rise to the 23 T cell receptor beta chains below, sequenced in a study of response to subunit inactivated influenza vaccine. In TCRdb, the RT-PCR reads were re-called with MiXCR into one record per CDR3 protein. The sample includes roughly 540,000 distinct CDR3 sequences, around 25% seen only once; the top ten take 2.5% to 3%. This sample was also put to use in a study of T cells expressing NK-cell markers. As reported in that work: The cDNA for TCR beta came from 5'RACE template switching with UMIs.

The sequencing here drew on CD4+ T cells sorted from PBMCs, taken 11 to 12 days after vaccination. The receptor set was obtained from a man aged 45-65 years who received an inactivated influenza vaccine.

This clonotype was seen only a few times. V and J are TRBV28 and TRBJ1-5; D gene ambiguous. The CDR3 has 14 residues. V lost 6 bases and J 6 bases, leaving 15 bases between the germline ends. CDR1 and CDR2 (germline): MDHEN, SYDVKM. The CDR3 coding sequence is TGTGCCAGCAGCTCCAAGTCACGCAGTCAGCCCCAGCATTTT. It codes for CASSSKSRSQPQHF.

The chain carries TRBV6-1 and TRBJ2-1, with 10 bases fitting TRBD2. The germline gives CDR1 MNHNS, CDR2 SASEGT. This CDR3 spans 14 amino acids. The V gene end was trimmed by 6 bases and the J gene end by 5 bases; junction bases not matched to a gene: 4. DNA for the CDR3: TGTGCCAGCAGCAGACTAGCGGGTGACAATGAGCAGTTCTTC. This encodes CASSRLAGDNEQFF.

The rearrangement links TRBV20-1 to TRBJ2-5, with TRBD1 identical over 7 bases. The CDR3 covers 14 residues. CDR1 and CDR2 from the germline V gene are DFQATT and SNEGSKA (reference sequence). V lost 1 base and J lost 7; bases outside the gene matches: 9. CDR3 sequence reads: CSARAQGTAGTQYF. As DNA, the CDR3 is TGCAGTGCTAGAGCGCAGGGGACAGCAGGGACCCAGTACTTC.

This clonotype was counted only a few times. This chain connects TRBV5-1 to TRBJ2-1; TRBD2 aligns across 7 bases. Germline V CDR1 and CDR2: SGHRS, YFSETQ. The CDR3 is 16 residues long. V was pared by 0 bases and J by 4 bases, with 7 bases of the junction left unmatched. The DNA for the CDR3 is TGCGCCAGCAGCTTGGTGGGAGGGCCTAGTTACAATGAGCAGTTCTTC. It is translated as CASSLVGGPSYNEQFF.

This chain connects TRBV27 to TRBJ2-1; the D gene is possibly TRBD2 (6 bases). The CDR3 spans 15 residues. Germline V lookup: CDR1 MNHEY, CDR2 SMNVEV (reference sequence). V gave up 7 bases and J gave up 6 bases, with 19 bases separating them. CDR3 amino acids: CASTSTGTLGNEQFF. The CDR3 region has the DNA TGTGCCAGCACCTCAACCGGGACTCTAGGCAATGAGCAGTTCTTC.

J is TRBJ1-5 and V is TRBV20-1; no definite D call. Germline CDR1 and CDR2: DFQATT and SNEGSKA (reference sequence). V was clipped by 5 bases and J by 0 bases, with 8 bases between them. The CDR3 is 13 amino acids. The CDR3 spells CSADTFSNQPQHF. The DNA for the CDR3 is TGCAGTGCTGACACCTTTAGCAATCAGCCCCAGCATTTT.

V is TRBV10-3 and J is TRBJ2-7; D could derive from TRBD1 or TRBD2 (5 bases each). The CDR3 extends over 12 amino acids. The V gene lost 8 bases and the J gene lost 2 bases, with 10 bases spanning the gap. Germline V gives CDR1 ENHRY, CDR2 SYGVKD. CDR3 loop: CAIWDPPYEQYF. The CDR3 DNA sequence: TGTGCCATCTGGGACCCCCCCTACGAGCAGTACTTC.

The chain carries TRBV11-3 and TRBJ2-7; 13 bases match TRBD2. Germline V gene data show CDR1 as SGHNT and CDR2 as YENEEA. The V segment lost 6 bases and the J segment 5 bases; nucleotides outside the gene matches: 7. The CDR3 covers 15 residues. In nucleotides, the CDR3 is TGTGCCAGCAGTGCAACCGGGACTAGCGGGAACGAGCAGTACTTC. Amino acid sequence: CASSATGTSGNEQYF. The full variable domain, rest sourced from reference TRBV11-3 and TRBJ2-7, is EAGVVQSPRYKIIEKKQPVAFWCNPISGHNTLYWYLQNLGQGPELLIRYENEEAVDDSQLPKDRFSAERLKGVDSTLKIQPAELGDSAVYLCASSATGTSGNEQYFGPGTRLTVT.

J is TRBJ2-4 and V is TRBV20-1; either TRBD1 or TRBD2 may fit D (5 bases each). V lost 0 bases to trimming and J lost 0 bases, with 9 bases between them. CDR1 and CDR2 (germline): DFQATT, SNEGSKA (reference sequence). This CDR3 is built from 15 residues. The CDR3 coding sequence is TGCAGTGCTAGAGAAGGGACCATAGCCAAAAACATTCAGTACTTC. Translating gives CSAREGTIAKNIQYF.

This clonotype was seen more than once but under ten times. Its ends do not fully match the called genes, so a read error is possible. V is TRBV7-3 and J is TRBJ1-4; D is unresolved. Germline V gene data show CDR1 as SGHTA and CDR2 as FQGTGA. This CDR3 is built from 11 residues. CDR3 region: CASSFKSGFYF. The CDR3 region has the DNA TGTGCCAGCAGCTTTAAATCAGGCTTTTATTTT.

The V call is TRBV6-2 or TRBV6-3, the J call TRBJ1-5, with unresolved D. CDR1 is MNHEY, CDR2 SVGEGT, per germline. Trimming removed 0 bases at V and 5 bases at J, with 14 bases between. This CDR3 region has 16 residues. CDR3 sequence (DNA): TGTGCCAGCAGTTACTCCGCCCGGGAAAAGGATCAGCCCCAGCATTTT. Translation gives CASSYSAREKDQPQHF.

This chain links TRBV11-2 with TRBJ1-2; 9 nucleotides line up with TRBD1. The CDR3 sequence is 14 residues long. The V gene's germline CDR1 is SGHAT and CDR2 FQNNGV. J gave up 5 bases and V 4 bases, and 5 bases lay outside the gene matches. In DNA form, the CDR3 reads TGTGCCAGCAGCTCGGGACAGGGTAGATATGGCTACACCTTC. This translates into CASSSGQGRYGYTF.

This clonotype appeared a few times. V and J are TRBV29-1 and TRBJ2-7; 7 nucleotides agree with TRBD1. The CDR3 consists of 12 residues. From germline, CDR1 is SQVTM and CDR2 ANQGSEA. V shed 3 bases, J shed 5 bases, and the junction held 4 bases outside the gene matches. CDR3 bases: TGCAGCGTTGACAGGGGGTTAAACGAGCAGTACTTC. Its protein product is CSVDRGLNEQYF.

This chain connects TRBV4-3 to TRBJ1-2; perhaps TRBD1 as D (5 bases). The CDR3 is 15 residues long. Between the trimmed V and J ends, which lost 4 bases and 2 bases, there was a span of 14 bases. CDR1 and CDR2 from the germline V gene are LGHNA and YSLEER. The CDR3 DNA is TGCGCCAGCAGCCTCCTCCGGGGCGCCAACTATGGCTACACCTTC. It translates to CASSLLRGANYGYTF.

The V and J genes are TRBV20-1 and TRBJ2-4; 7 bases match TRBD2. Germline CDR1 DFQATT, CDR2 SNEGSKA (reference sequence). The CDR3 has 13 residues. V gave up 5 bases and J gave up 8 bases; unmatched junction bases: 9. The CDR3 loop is CSAGEGASDIQYF. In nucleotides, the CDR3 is TGCAGTGCTGGGGAGGGAGCTTCGGACATTCAGTACTTC.

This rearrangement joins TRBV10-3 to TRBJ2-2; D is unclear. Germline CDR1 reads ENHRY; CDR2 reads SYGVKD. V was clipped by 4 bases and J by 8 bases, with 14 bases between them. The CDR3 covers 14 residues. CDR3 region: CAISGAPTVGELFF. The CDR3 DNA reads TGTGCCATCAGTGGGGCACCTACCGTAGGGGAGCTGTTTTTT.

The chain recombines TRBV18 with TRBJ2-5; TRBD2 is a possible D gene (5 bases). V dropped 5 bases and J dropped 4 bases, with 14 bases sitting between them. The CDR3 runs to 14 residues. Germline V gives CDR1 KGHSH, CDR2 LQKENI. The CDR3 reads CASSSQTGGETQYF. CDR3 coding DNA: TGTGCCAGCTCATCTCAGACCGGAGGAGAGACCCAGTACTTC.

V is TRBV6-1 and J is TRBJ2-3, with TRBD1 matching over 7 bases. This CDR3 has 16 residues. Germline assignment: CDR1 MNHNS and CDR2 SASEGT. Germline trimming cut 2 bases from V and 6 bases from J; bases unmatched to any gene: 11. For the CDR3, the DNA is TGTGCCAGCAGTGAATTTACAGGGGCTGCCACGGATACGCAGTATTTT. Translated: CASSEFTGAATDTQYF.

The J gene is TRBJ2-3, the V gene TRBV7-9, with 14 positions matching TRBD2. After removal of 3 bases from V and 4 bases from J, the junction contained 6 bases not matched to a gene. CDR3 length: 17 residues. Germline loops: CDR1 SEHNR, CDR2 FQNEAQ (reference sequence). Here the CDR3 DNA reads TGTGCCAGCAGCTTGACTGGACTAGCGGGAGGTTCAGATACGCAGTATTTT. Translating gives CASSLTGLAGGSDTQYF.

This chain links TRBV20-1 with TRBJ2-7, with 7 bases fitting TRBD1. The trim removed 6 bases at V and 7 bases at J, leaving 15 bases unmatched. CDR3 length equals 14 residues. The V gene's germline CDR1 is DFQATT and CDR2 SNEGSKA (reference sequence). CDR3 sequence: CSALYGNRGGEQYF. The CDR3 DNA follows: TGCAGTGCCCTCTACGGTAACAGGGGTGGGGAGCAGTACTTC.

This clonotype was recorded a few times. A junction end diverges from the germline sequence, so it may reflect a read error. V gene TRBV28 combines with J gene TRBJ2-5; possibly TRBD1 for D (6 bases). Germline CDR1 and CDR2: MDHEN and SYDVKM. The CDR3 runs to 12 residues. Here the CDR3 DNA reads TGTGCCAGCAGTCCCCGTACAGGGCAATCGCACTTC. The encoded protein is CASSPRTGQSHF.

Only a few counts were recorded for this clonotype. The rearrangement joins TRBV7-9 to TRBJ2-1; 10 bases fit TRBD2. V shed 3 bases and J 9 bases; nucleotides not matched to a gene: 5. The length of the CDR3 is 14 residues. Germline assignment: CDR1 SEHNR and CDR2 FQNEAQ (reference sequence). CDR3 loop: CASSFTSGTVEQFF. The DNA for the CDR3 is TGTGCCAGCAGCTTCACTAGCGGGACGGTTGAGCAGTTCTTC.

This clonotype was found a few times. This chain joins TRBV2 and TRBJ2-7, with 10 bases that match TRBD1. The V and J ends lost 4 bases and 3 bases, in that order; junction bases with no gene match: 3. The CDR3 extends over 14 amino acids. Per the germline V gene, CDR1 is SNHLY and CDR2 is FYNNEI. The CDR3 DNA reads TGTGCCAGCAGTGTGGACAGGGGGGGCTACGAGCAGTACTTC. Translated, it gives CASSVDRGGYEQYF.